The clone carrying this T cell receptor beta chain came up once. CDR1 SGHRS and CDR2 YFSETQ come from the germline V gene. V lost 2 bases and J lost 7; bases outside the gene matches: 5. This CDR3 is built from 15 residues. The assay was immunoSEQ multiplex PCR, and TCRdb's table has in-frame clones only and misses some. This table has 75,000 to 100,000 clones, over 80% appearing once. This entry is derived from a study of technical replicates of blood from a few donors. The sequence derives from a human donor in good health. Sequenced sample: T cells isolated from PBMCs. The chain is built from TRBV5-1 and TRBJ2-1, with 11 positions matching TRBD1. The CDR3: CASSFPGTGGNEQFF. The CDR3 DNA reads TGCGCCAGCAGCTTCCCCGGGACAGGGGGTAATGAGCAGTTCTTC.